This entry features one TCR beta chain sequence. Its antigen is not known. There are 17 residues in the CDR3. The ends were cut back, 0 bases at V and 9 bases at J, with 21 bases in the middle. Germline V CDR1 and CDR2: SGHTS, YDEGEE. These data are taken from a study of T cell responses to AZD1222 COVID-19 vaccine. Overall study: Second-dose recipients at about 4 or about 12 weeks were treated as one pooled group. Study results and caveats: Only 5 or 6 people who got AZD1222 tested seropositive at baseline. It should be noted that donors were predominantly white British and more often female, and clonal diversity was possibly underestimated. Only after the peak T cell response were repertoires sampled.

Data came from immunoSEQ multiplex PCR; TCRdb stores just in-frame clones and leaves some out. This table has around 100,000 clones, 89% appearing once. The sample in question was peripheral blood, obtained on day 0 of AZD1222 vaccination. The chain links TRBV5-8 to TRBJ2-2, with D hard to call. The receptor was isolated from an adult in good health. CDR3 amino acids: CASSLDPQAWNLRELFF. CDR3 bases: TGTGCCAGCAGCTTGGATCCCCAGGCGTGGAATCTGCGGGAGCTGTTTTTT. The variable domain in full, completed from reference TRBV5-8 and TRBJ2-2, reads EAGVTQSPTHLIKTRGQQATLRCSPISGHTSVYWYQQALGLGLQFLLWYDEGEERNRGNFPPRFSGRQFPNYSSELNVNALELEDSALYLCASSLDPQAWNLRELFFGEGSRLTVL.